The source of this T cell receptor (beta chain) is a study of blood T cells in healthy people across ages. Combining a sample-barcoded 5' primer with a J-beta primer mix, a second PCR ran for roughly 7 to 12 cycles. TCRdb recomputed calls from the 5' RACE reads with MiXCR, one row per CDR3 protein. The sample carries fewer than 700,000 distinct CDR3 sequences, around two fifths recorded once. The CDR3 runs to 13 residues. Trimming pared 2 bases from V and 7 bases from J, leaving 8 bases between. Germline CDR1 reads MNHEY; CDR2 reads SVGEGT. Source material: blood. V and J are TRBV6-2 or TRBV6-3 and TRBJ2-2; D ambiguous. This sequence was found in a man older than 75 in good health. CDR3 in DNA: TGTGCCAGCAGTTACATGTTACACGGGGAGCTGTTTTTT. Translation gives CASSYMLHGELFF.